The 28 T cell receptor beta chains below all came from one sample that was sequenced in a study of cytomegalovirus exposure and HLA in healthy donors. The study ran its PCR with 60 Vbeta and 13 Jbeta primers. The repertoire was sequenced with immunoSEQ multiplex PCR; TCRdb's copy has only in-frame clones and lacks some. Altogether roughly 130,000 clones are present, about 80% being singletons, with the ten largest covering around 3.3%. The sequenced material came from PBMCs. These receptors were taken from a male donor in good health and CMV-seronegative.

The V and J genes are TRBV29-1 and TRBJ2-1, with D uncertain. CDR1 and CDR2 (germline): SQVTM, ANQGSEA. This CDR3 comprises 12 residues. The CDR3 DNA reads TGCGGCGCCCCGAGTTCCTACAATGAGCAGTTCTTC. This gives the protein CGAPSSYNEQFF.

This chain links TRBV6-5 with TRBJ1-2; the match to TRBD1 covers 11 bases. Trimming at V came to 2 bases and at J to 4 bases, leaving 3 bases not matched to a gene. This CDR3 is 15 amino acids long. CDR1 and CDR2 (germline): MNHEY, SVGAGI. CDR3 nucleotide sequence: TGTGCCAGCAGTTACCGGACAGGGGGCGGCTATGGCTACACCTTC. It yields the protein CASSYRTGGGYGYTF.

This chain uses TRBV9 with TRBJ2-1; 8 positions match TRBD2. The germline gives CDR1 SGDLS, CDR2 YYNGEE. After removal of 4 bases from V and 2 bases from J, the junction contained 8 bases not matched to a gene. The CDR3 length is 16 residues. In DNA, the CDR3 is TGTGCCAGCAGCCCCTCGGGGCGGGGGGCCTACAATGAGCAGTTCTTC. Amino acid sequence: CASSPSGRGAYNEQFF.

V and J are TRBV19 and TRBJ2-5; D uncertain. This CDR3 has 13 amino acids. Trimming left V 8 bases short and J 2 bases short, with 12 bases between. Germline CDR1 reads LNHDA; CDR2 reads SQIVND (reference sequence). The DNA for the CDR3 is TGTGCCAGTGGCTCGCGAGGTCAAGAGACCCAGTACTTC. Its translation is CASGSRGQETQYF.

This clone came up a few times. The V gene is TRBV30, the J gene TRBJ2-3, with 10 bases identical to TRBD1. The length of the CDR3 is 15 residues. Losses at the gene ends were 8 bases for V and 5 bases for J; bases not matched to a gene: 13. Germline V gene sequence: CDR1 GTSNPN, CDR2 SVGIG (reference sequence). CDR3: CALRPGQGLGDTQYF. The CDR3, as DNA: TGTGCCCTCCGCCCGGGACAGGGGTTGGGAGATACGCAGTATTTT. Together with reference TRBV30 and TRBJ2-3, the CDR3 gives the full variable domain: SQTIHQWPATLVQPVGSPLSLECTVEGTSNPNLYWYRQAAGRGLQLLFYSVGIGQISSEVPQNLSASRPQDRQFILSSKKLLLSDSGFYLCALRPGQGLGDTQYFGPGTRLTVL.

V is TRBV5-1 and J is TRBJ1-1; 8 bases line up with TRBD1. The CDR3 totals 15 residues. V lost 1 base and J lost 0; bases outside the gene matches: 2. CDR1 and CDR2 from the germline V gene are SGHRS and YFSETQ. The CDR3 protein is CASSLTGGMNTEAFF. CDR3 bases: TGCGCCAGCAGCTTGACAGGGGGAATGAACACTGAAGCTTTCTTT.

This clone was picked up a small number of times. The gene calls are TRBV7-9 and TRBJ2-7, with 8 nucleotides matching TRBD1. Germline trimming cut 4 bases from V and 5 bases from J; bases unmatched to any gene: 7. The CDR3 has 14 amino acids. Germline-derived CDR1 and CDR2 are SEHNR and FQNEAQ (reference sequence). CDR3 residues: CASSSQTGVHEQYF. CDR3 sequence (DNA): TGTGCCAGCAGCTCCCAGACAGGGGTTCACGAGCAGTACTTC.

The V call is TRBV19, the J call TRBJ2-1, with 7 bases identical to TRBD1. CDR3 length: 15 amino acids. Per germline, CDR1 LNHDA and CDR2 SQIVND (reference sequence). With 4 bases clipped from V and 8 bases from J, the junction kept 11 bases outside the gene matches. CDR3 sequence (DNA): TGTGCCAGTAGTAGCCGACAGGGATCGTATGATGAGCAGTTCTTC. Translating gives CASSSRQGSYDEQFF.

V and J are TRBV11-2 and TRBJ2-3, with a weak D call TRBD2 (6 bases). Trimming stripped 6 bases from V and 4 bases from J, with 17 bases between. CDR1 is SGHAT, CDR2 FQNNGV, per germline. This CDR3 is 15 amino acids long. The CDR3 DNA reads TGTGCCAGCAGGCCCGGGACTGGCAGAGCAGATACGCAGTATTTT. Its translation is CASRPGTGRADTQYF.

A few counts support this clone. The V and J genes are TRBV30 and TRBJ1-2; D remains unclear. The CDR3 spans 13 residues. The V end lost 4 bases, the J end lost 0 bases, and 9 bases lay between the germline ends. Germline CDR1 and CDR2: GTSNPN and SVGIG (reference sequence). This CDR3 reads CAWKLYSNYGYTF. Written as DNA, the CDR3 is TGTGCCTGGAAGTTGTACTCTAACTATGGCTACACCTTC.

This clone was observed a handful of times. In nucleotides, the CDR3 is TGTGCCAGCAGCGTGTTGGGGACTCCCGGGGAGCTGTTTTTT. Its protein product is CASSVLGTPGELFF. The rearrangement links TRBV9 to TRBJ2-2; weak D call: TRBD2 (6 bases). The germline V gene has CDR1 SGDLS and CDR2 YYNGEE. The CDR3 loop spans 14 amino acids. V was clipped by 2 bases and J by 6 bases, with 11 bases between them.

This sequence joins TRBV7-3 and TRBJ2-2; D ambiguous. CDR1 is SGHTA, CDR2 FQGTGA, per germline. Trimming stripped 2 bases from V and 5 bases from J, with 6 bases between. The CDR3 runs 13 residues. The CDR3 reads CASSLSVTGELFF. The CDR3 DNA reads TGTGCCAGCAGCTTATCGGTTACCGGGGAGCTGTTTTTT.

This chain's CDR3 is CASSFPWTANTGELFF. CDR3 DNA sequence: TGTGCCAGCAGCTTCCCATGGACAGCGAACACCGGGGAGCTGTTTTTT. The chain uses TRBV7-9 and TRBJ2-2, with a weak D call TRBD1 (6 bases). In germline, CDR1 is SEHNR, CDR2 FQNEAQ (reference sequence). Trimming stripped 3 bases from V and 0 bases from J, with 11 bases between. CDR3 length: 16 amino acids.

In its sample, this clone was seen a few times. The chain carries TRBV2 and TRBJ2-7, with 7 bases lining up with TRBD1. V trimming: 6 bases; J trimming: 0 bases; junction bases outside the gene matches: 11. The germline V gene encodes CDR1 SNHLY and CDR2 FYNNEI. The CDR3 spans 16 residues. CDR3 DNA sequence: TGTGCCAGCAGGGACCAGGGACAGACCAGCTCCTACGAGCAGTACTTC. As protein: CASRDQGQTSSYEQYF.

This chain links TRBV6-5 with TRBJ1-2; the D is unclear. The V end was cut by 10 bases, the J end by 6 bases, with 12 bases between. The CDR3 contains 11 residues. CDR1 and CDR2 from the germline V gene are MNHEY and SVGAGI. The CDR3 loop is CATLRGNGYTF. CDR3 DNA: TGTGCCACCCTTAGAGGAAATGGCTACACCTTC.

The chain links TRBV11-2 to TRBJ2-7; 12 bases agree with TRBD2. The CDR3 is made up of 17 amino acids. CDR1 SGHAT and CDR2 FQNNGV come from the germline V gene. V gave up 5 bases and J gave up 0 bases; unmatched junction bases: 8. The CDR3 nucleotides read TGTGCCAGCAGCGGACTAGCGGGGACCGCAGCCTCCTACGAGCAGTACTTC. Its protein product is CASSGLAGTAASYEQYF.

The chain carries TRBV5-1 and TRBJ1-1; D uncertain. Trimming pared 1 base from V and 6 bases from J, leaving 10 bases between. The germline gives CDR1 SGHRS, CDR2 YFSETQ. This CDR3 region has 13 residues. The CDR3 reads CASSLFGGAEAFF. CDR3 in DNA: TGCGCCAGCAGCTTGTTCGGTGGTGCTGAAGCTTTCTTT.

V and J are TRBV5-6 and TRBJ1-5; D is undetermined. This CDR3 is 15 amino acids long. Looked up from germline, CDR1 is SGHDT and CDR2 is YYEEEE. V lost 0 bases and J 1 base, leaving 8 bases between the germline ends. The DNA for the CDR3 is TGTGCCAGCAGCTTGGCCAGCGGGAGCAATCAGCCCCAGCATTTT. Translation: CASSLASGSNQPQHF.

This clone was seen more than once but under ten times. The gene calls are TRBV25-1 and TRBJ1-1, with a tentative D call TRBD1 (5 bases). With 1 base removed from V and 12 bases from J, the gap between germline ends came to 15 bases. This CDR3 is built from 13 residues. CDR1 MGHDK and CDR2 SYGVNS come from the germline V gene. CDR3 coding DNA: TGTGCCAGCAGTGAATTCGAAGGCGGGGGATCTTTCTTT. It specifies CASSEFEGGGSFF.

DNA for the CDR3: TGCGCCAGCAGCTTGGCGGACAGGGGCGATGGCTACACCTTC. As protein: CASSLADRGDGYTF. The gene calls are TRBV5-1 and TRBJ1-2; 9 positions match TRBD1. The CDR3 has 14 residues. CDR1 is SGHRS, CDR2 YFSETQ, per germline. V lost 0 bases and J lost 6; bases outside the gene matches: 3.

This sequence joins TRBV5-1 and TRBJ2-7, with D possibly TRBD1 on 5 matching bases. This CDR3 is built from 14 residues. Trimming removed 0 bases from V and 6 bases from J, with 13 bases in between. Germline V CDR1 and CDR2: SGHRS, YFSETQ. The CDR3 DNA follows: TGCGCCAGCAGCTTGGGACAGTCCCTGGCCGAGCAGTACTTC. It is translated as CASSLGQSLAEQYF.

The gene calls are TRBV6-6 and TRBJ2-5; D perhaps matches TRBD2 (6 bases). There are 13 residues in the CDR3. V lost 6 bases and J lost 4, with 12 bases in between. Germline CDR1 reads MNHNY; CDR2 reads SVGAGI (reference sequence). Here the CDR3 reads CASSFGGRETQYF. As DNA, the CDR3 is TGTGCCAGCAGCTTCGGAGGGCGAGAGACCCAGTACTTC.

This sequence joins TRBV25-1 and TRBJ2-7; 10 bases line up with TRBD2. Germline lookup yields CDR1 MGHDK and CDR2 SYGVNS. With 3 bases clipped from V and 0 bases from J, the junction kept 11 bases outside the gene matches. The CDR3 is made up of 18 amino acids. CDR3 sequence reads: CASSDWETSGRLSYEQYF. The CDR3 bases are TGTGCCAGCAGTGACTGGGAGACTAGCGGGCGCCTCTCCTACGAGCAGTACTTC.

This chain connects TRBV6-1 to TRBJ2-7; 7 nucleotides agree with TRBD2. The CDR3 runs to 17 residues. Germline loops: CDR1 MNHNS, CDR2 SASEGT. V trimming: 3 bases; J trimming: 4 bases; junction bases outside the gene matches: 15. The CDR3 spells CASSEGLADLLRYEQYF. CDR3 DNA sequence: TGTGCCAGCAGTGAGGGCCTAGCGGATCTCCTACGGTACGAGCAGTACTTC.

This rearrangement joins TRBV6-1 to TRBJ2-5; D is perhaps TRBD2 (6 bases). Gene TRBJ2-7 matches the end of the DNA better, so the J call may be wrong. Germline V gives CDR1 MNHNS, CDR2 SASEGT. This CDR3 region has 15 residues. This CDR3 is CASRRDGGSSYEQYF. The DNA of the CDR3 is TGTGCCAGCAGGAGGGACGGGGGAAGCTCCTACGAGCAGTACTTC.

This chain links TRBV6-4 with TRBJ1-5, with TRBD1 as a possible D gene (5 bases). CDR1 and CDR2 from the germline V gene are MRHNA and SNTAGT. Trimming removed 5 bases from V and 4 bases from J, with 12 bases in between. This CDR3 has 14 amino acids. CDR3: CASSPGRENQPQHF. In DNA, the CDR3 is TGTGCCAGCAGTCCGGGACGGGAGAATCAGCCCCAGCATTTT.

J is TRBJ2-1 and V is TRBV4-2; D might be TRBD1 (8 bases). Trimming shortened V by 3 bases and J by 4 bases, and 22 bases separated the two germline ends. The CDR3 has 18 amino acids. Germline assignment: CDR1 LGHNA and CDR2 YNFKEQ. The CDR3 DNA reads as TGTGCCAGCAGCCATCTCCTAGACAGGGGACTAAAGTACAATGAGCAGTTCTTC. Translating gives CASSHLLDRGLKYNEQFF.

This clone was seen once. V usage is TRBV11-2 and J usage is TRBJ1-4; 12 bases match TRBD1. This CDR3 is built from 15 residues. V dropped 5 bases and J dropped 12; count of bases not matched to a gene: 10. Germline loops: CDR1 SGHAT, CDR2 FQNNGV. This chain's CDR3 is CASSVTGTGGAELFF. The DNA for the CDR3 is TGTGCCAGCAGCGTCACCGGGACAGGGGGCGCGGAACTGTTTTTT.